What follows are 15 T cell receptor beta chains derived from one specimen sequenced in a study of CD8+ T cells in alopecia areata. Described treatment: oral pan-JAK inhibitor, 5-10 mg twice daily. RNA, once extracted, was reverse transcribed into cDNA for use as the sequencing template. Sequenced by immunoSEQ multiplex PCR; TCRdb stores in-frame clones only, minus some. The sample contains under 110,000 clones, just under 60% of which appear only once. Specimen: CD8+ T cells sorted from blood, collected at approximately week 55, from a patient treated with tofacitinib. The receptors come from a human donor with alopecia areata.

The rearrangement links TRBV4-1 to TRBJ2-3; 14 bases fit TRBD2. In germline, CDR1 is MGHRA, CDR2 YSYEKL. The CDR3 totals 17 residues. V gave up 5 bases and J gave up 0 bases; unmatched junction bases: 4. This CDR3 reads CASSGGTSGGSTDTQYF. The CDR3 DNA sequence: TGCGCCAGCAGCGGAGGGACTAGCGGGGGAAGCACAGATACGCAGTATTTT.

The sample holds one count of this clone. The V gene is TRBV4-1, the J gene TRBJ1-3; 8 bases fit TRBD1. This CDR3 has 17 amino acids. Germline V gene lookup returns CDR1 MGHRA and CDR2 YSYEKL. The trim removed 3 bases at V and 0 bases at J, leaving 7 bases unmatched. CDR3 bases: TGCGCCAGCAGCCAGTTTATGGACAGGGCCTCTGGAAACACCATATATTTT. Translated: CASSQFMDRASGNTIYF.

This clone turned up a few times. The chain is built from TRBV15 and TRBJ2-1, with D perhaps matching TRBD2 (6 bases). V was shortened by 2 bases and J by 13 bases, with 12 bases between the two germline ends. The CDR3 runs to 12 residues. Germline CDR1 LNHNV, CDR2 YYDKDF (reference sequence). The DNA of the CDR3 is TGTGCCACCAGCAGATCCGGGACTGACCAGTTCTTC. Translation gives CATSRSGTDQFF.

The chain uses TRBV30 and TRBJ1-5, with D unresolved. V gave up 1 base and J gave up 0 bases, with 16 bases separating them. The CDR3 has 17 amino acids. Germline loops: CDR1 GTSNPN, CDR2 SVGIG (reference sequence). CDR3 residues: CAWSAPRPEDSNQPQHF. DNA for the CDR3: TGTGCCTGGAGTGCCCCCCGTCCGGAAGATAGCAATCAGCCCCAGCATTTT.

This chain links TRBV20-1 with TRBJ2-5, with D hard to call. The CDR3 runs to 10 residues. V lost 6 bases and J lost 5, with 7 bases in between. CDR1 and CDR2 from the germline V gene are DFQATT and SNEGSKA (reference sequence). CDR3 DNA sequence: TGCAGTGCCATAGAGGAGACCCAGTACTTC. It specifies CSAIEETQYF.

This chain links TRBV30 with TRBJ2-7; 8 bases line up with TRBD1. The V and J ends lost 2 bases and 2 bases, in that order; junction bases with no gene match: 2. CDR3 length: 13 amino acids. The germline gives CDR1 GTSNPN, CDR2 SVGIG (reference sequence). The CDR3 spells CAWSLDRAYEQYF. DNA of the CDR3: TGTGCCTGGAGTCTGGACAGGGCCTACGAGCAGTACTTC. Full variable domain (rest looked up from reference TRBV30 and TRBJ2-7): SQTIHQWPATLVQPVGSPLSLECTVEGTSNPNLYWYRQAAGRGLQLLFYSVGIGQISSEVPQNLSASRPQDRQFILSSKKLLLSDSGFYLCAWSLDRAYEQYFGPGTRLTVT.

This clone was counted a few times. The chain combines TRBV11-1 with TRBJ1-1; D is unresolved. Per germline, CDR1 SGHAT and CDR2 FQDESV (reference sequence). The V and J ends lost 5 bases and 0 bases respectively, with 10 bases between them. The CDR3 spans 14 residues. The CDR3 DNA follows: TGTGCCAGCAGCATCGGACTCTTGAACACTGAAGCTTTCTTT. Protein product: CASSIGLLNTEAFF.

The V gene is TRBV27, the J gene TRBJ2-5; D is possibly TRBD2 (5 bases). Germline V lookup: CDR1 MNHEY, CDR2 SMNVEV (reference sequence). The CDR3 runs to 15 residues. The V and J ends lost 0 bases and 5 bases respectively, with 13 bases between them. In DNA form, the CDR3 reads TGTGCCAGCAGTTTATCTCTCGCGCCGGGGGAGACCCAGTACTTC. Protein product: CASSLSLAPGETQYF.

This clone has more than one count but fewer than ten. The chain couples TRBV2 to TRBJ2-1, with 12 bases identical to TRBD2. Looked up from germline, CDR1 is SNHLY and CDR2 is FYNNEI. This CDR3 is built from 16 residues. J lost 3 bases, V lost 7 bases, and 7 bases had no gene match. CDR3 amino acids: CASNPRTSGVYNEQFF. DNA for the CDR3: TGTGCCAGCAACCCCAGGACTAGCGGGGTCTACAATGAGCAGTTCTTC.

This clone was observed a few times. The chain uses TRBV29-1 and TRBJ2-7; TRBD1 might be the D (5 bases). Looked up from germline, CDR1 is SQVTM and CDR2 is ANQGSEA. Trimming shortened V by 4 bases and J by 3 bases, and 7 bases separated the two germline ends. This CDR3 region has 11 residues. CDR3 coding DNA: TGCAGCGTTGTCGACAGCTACGAGCAGTACTTC. Amino acid sequence: CSVVDSYEQYF.

In its sample, this clone was seen a few times. V is TRBV10-3 and J is TRBJ2-3; 13 bases agree with TRBD2. V dropped 2 bases and J dropped 2; count of bases not matched to a gene: 25. Germline V gene sequence: CDR1 ENHRY, CDR2 SYGVKD. The CDR3 runs 24 residues. DNA for the CDR3: TGTGCCATCAGTGAGCCTTCGACTAGCGGGGGGACGATCAACACCAATCTCAACACAGATACGCAGTATTTT. This encodes CAISEPSTSGGTINTNLNTDTQYF.

The rearrangement joins TRBV2 to TRBJ2-7; the match to TRBD1 covers 8 bases. Trimming removed 3 bases from V and 7 bases from J; junction bases left unmatched: 5. Germline-derived CDR1 and CDR2 are SNHLY and FYNNEI. The CDR3 is made up of 13 amino acids. DNA for the CDR3: TGTGCCAGCAGTGATCAGGGGGCAAGAGAGCAGTACTTC. Translation: CASSDQGAREQYF.

This clone appeared once. This chain joins TRBV11-2 and TRBJ2-2; no clear D gene. V was trimmed by 0 bases and J by 1 base, leaving 0 bases between them. The CDR3 has 13 residues. Germline CDR1 is SGHAT and CDR2 is FQNNGV. The CDR3 here is CASSLENTGELFF. CDR3 nucleotide sequence: TGTGCCAGCAGCTTAGAGAACACCGGGGAGCTGTTTTTT.

This clone was observed a handful of times. V is TRBV2 and J is TRBJ1-1; perhaps TRBD1 as D (6 bases). The CDR3 consists of 11 residues. V lost 8 bases and J lost 10, with 14 bases in between. The germline gives CDR1 SNHLY, CDR2 FYNNEI. The chain's CDR3 is CASGTYKGAFF. In DNA form, the CDR3 reads TGTGCCAGCGGGACATATAAAGGAGCTTTCTTT.

J is TRBJ2-3 and V is TRBV4-1; the match to TRBD2 covers 12 bases. Per germline, CDR1 MGHRA and CDR2 YSYEKL. The CDR3 loop spans 16 amino acids. V dropped 1 base and J dropped 5; count of bases not matched to a gene: 4. The DNA of the CDR3 is TGCGCCAGCAGCCAAGTTCTAGCGGGGGGGCAAGATACGCAGTATTTT. It yields the protein CASSQVLAGGQDTQYF.